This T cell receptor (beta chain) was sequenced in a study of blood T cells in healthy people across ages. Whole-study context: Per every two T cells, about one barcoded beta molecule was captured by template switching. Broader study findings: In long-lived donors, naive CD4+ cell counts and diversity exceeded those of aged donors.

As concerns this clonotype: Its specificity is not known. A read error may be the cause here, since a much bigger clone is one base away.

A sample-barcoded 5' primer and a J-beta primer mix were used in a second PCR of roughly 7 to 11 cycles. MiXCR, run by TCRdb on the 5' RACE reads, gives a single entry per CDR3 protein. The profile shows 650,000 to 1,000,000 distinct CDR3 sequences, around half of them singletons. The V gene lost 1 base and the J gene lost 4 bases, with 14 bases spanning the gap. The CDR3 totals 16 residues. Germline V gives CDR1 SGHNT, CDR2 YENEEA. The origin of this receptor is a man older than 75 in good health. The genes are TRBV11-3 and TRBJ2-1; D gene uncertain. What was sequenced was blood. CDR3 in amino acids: CASSLVSRRGYNEQFF. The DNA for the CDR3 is TGTGCCAGCAGCTTAGTCTCCAGGAGAGGATACAATGAGCAGTTCTTC. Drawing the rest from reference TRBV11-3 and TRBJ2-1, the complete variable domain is EAGVVQSPRYKIIEKKQPVAFWCNPISGHNTLYWYLQNLGQGPELLIRYENEEAVDDSQLPKDRFSAERLKGVDSTLKIQPAELGDSAVYLCASSLVSRRGYNEQFFGPGTRLTVL.